The 32 T cell receptor beta chains listed next were all sequenced from one sample in a study of OX40 agonist ivuxolimab in advanced cancers. TCRdb keeps only in-frame clones here, not all; method: immunoSEQ multiplex PCR. The data contain more than 80,000 clones, roughly nine tenths of them seen just once; the ten biggest clones take up 1.5% to 2%. The material sequenced was CD4+ or CD8+ T cells sorted from blood, taken in a trial of the OX40 agonist ivuxolimab. The receptors were gathered from an adult with an advanced solid tumor such as melanoma, head and neck, liver or kidney cancer.

V and J are TRBV27 and TRBJ1-3; D is unresolved. The germline CDR1 and CDR2 sequences are MNHEY and SMNVEV (reference sequence). This CDR3 has 16 residues. V was trimmed by 4 bases and J by 5 bases, leaving 18 bases between them. This CDR3 reads CASSSLIVGRRNTIYF. Written as DNA, the CDR3 is TGTGCCAGCAGTTCCCTTATCGTGGGTCGGCGAAACACCATATATTTT.

This clone came up once. The chain recombines TRBV5-1 with TRBJ2-7; 10 bases match TRBD1. This CDR3 region has 15 residues. The V segment lost 4 bases and the J segment 2 bases; nucleotides outside the gene matches: 6. The germline CDR1 and CDR2 sequences are SGHRS and YFSETQ. In DNA form, the CDR3 reads TGCGCCAGCAGCGTGACAGGGGGCAGCACCTACGAGCAGTACTTC. This translates into CASSVTGGSTYEQYF.

This clone was seen once. The J gene is TRBJ2-2, the V gene TRBV19; TRBD2 aligns across 9 bases. Looked up from germline, CDR1 is LNHDA and CDR2 is SQIVND (reference sequence). CDR3 length equals 15 residues. Trimming at V came to 8 bases and at J to 1 base, leaving 5 bases not matched to a gene. The CDR3 coding sequence is TGTGCCAGTTACGGACTAGCGAGGAACACCGGGGAGCTGTTTTTT. It yields the protein CASYGLARNTGELFF.

The chain links TRBV11-2 to TRBJ2-5; TRBD2 aligns across 10 bases. The CDR3 is made up of 16 amino acids. Germline-derived CDR1 and CDR2 are SGHAT and FQNNGV. V was pared by 5 bases and J by 5 bases, with 11 bases of the junction left unmatched. The CDR3 bases are TGTGCCAGCAGCGCAACTAGCGGGACCTGGGGGGAGACCCAGTACTTC. This codes for CASSATSGTWGETQYF.

This chain connects TRBV18 to TRBJ2-5, with 10 bases fitting TRBD2. The germline V gene has CDR1 KGHSH and CDR2 LQKENI. Germline trimming cut 5 bases from V and 3 bases from J; bases unmatched to any gene: 3. This CDR3 contains 14 residues. DNA of the CDR3: TGTGCCAGCTCAAGGACTAGCGGAAAAGAGACCCAGTACTTC. This sequence encodes CASSRTSGKETQYF.

V and J are TRBV19 and TRBJ2-2; D is ambiguous. Looked up from germline, CDR1 is LNHDA and CDR2 is SQIVND (reference sequence). This CDR3 contains 13 residues. Trimming pared 4 bases from V and 8 bases from J, leaving 11 bases between. The CDR3 nucleotides are TGTGCCAGTAGTAAGGCTAAGGCAGGGGAGCTGTTTTTT. As protein: CASSKAKAGELFF.

The chain employs TRBV21-1 and TRBJ1-1. TRBV21-1 is designated a pseudogene. The CDR3 length is 14 residues. CDR3 region: CASSDYTIRTEAFF. The CDR3 bases are TGTGCCAGCAGCGACTACACAATTCGCACTGAAGCTTTCTTT.

The J gene is TRBJ1-1, the V gene TRBV10-3; D is uncertain. The CDR3 spans 13 residues. The V gene's germline CDR1 is ENHRY and CDR2 SYGVKD. With 9 bases removed from V and 2 bases from J, the gap between germline ends came to 13 bases. The CDR3 DNA reads as TGTGCCATTAAAGACGGTCCTAACACTGAAGCTTTCTTT. The encoded protein is CAIKDGPNTEAFF.

The J gene is TRBJ2-2, the V gene TRBV6-6, with TRBD1 identical over 10 bases. V trimming: 2 bases; J trimming: 1 base; junction bases outside the gene matches: 1. Germline V gene lookup returns CDR1 MNHNY and CDR2 SVGAGI (reference sequence). CDR3 length equals 16 residues. The CDR3 DNA follows: TGTGCCAGCAGTTACGGGGACAGGGGGAACACCGGGGAGCTGTTTTTT. Its translation is CASSYGDRGNTGELFF.

This chain joins TRBV5-5 and TRBJ1-1; D not certain. V lost 7 bases and J 3 bases, leaving 19 bases between the germline ends. Germline V gene sequence: CDR1 SGHKS, CDR2 YYEKEE (reference sequence). The CDR3 has 15 residues. For the CDR3, the DNA is TGTGCCAGCGAAAAAAGAGAGGGTAGGGACACTGAAGCTTTCTTT. This encodes CASEKREGRDTEAFF.

The rearrangement links TRBV5-4 to TRBJ1-3, with D tentatively TRBD1 (5 bases). The CDR3 length is 15 residues. The ends were cut back, 0 bases at V and 4 bases at J, with 11 bases in the middle. Germline assignment: CDR1 SGHNT and CDR2 YYREEE (reference sequence). The CDR3 protein is CASSLAGTVGNTIYF. As DNA, the CDR3 is TGTGCCAGCAGCTTGGCAGGGACGGTCGGAAACACCATATATTTT.

The chain has TRBV7-6 and TRBJ2-7, with D possibly matching TRBD2 (5 bases). This CDR3 region has 13 residues. CDR1 and CDR2 (germline): SGHVS, FNYEAQ. The V end was cut by 4 bases, the J end by 6 bases, with 13 bases between. CDR3 in DNA: TGTGCCAGCAGCTCCCAGGAGGCAGGCGAGCAGTACTTC. It encodes CASSSQEAGEQYF. The entire variable domain, with the rest obtained from reference TRBV7-6 and TRBJ2-7, is as follows: GAGVSQSPRYKVTKRGQDVALRCDPISGHVSLYWYRQALGQGPEFLTYFNYEAQQDKSGLPNDRFSAERPEGSISTLTIQRTEQRDSAMYRCASSSQEAGEQYFGPGTRLTVT.

V usage is TRBV5-8 and J usage is TRBJ1-5; a possible D gene is TRBD1 (6 bases). V was clipped by 5 bases and J by 3 bases, with 15 bases between them. The CDR3 is 15 residues long. CDR1 and CDR2 from the germline V gene are SGHTS and YDEGEE. This chain's CDR3 is CASSLDSDLNQPQHF. CDR3 sequence (DNA): TGTGCCAGCAGTCTGGACAGCGACCTCAATCAGCCCCAGCATTTT.

V usage is TRBV25-1 and J usage is TRBJ2-7; D is tentatively TRBD1 or TRBD2 (5 bases each). The germline CDR1 and CDR2 sequences are MGHDK and SYGVNS. V lost 4 bases and J lost 1, with 14 bases in between. The CDR3 has 15 amino acids. The CDR3 region is CASSGDASASYEQYF. The CDR3 DNA reads TGTGCCAGCAGTGGGGACGCCAGCGCATCCTACGAGCAGTACTTC.

The genes are TRBV7-8 and TRBJ2-4; 7 bases are a match to TRBD1. Per germline, CDR1 SGHVS and CDR2 FQNEAQ. V lost 3 bases and J lost 0; bases outside the gene matches: 5. CDR3 length: 16 residues. Here the CDR3 DNA reads TGTGCCAGCAGCTTCGGGACAGTAGAAGCCAAAAACATTCAGTACTTC. Encoded protein: CASSFGTVEAKNIQYF.

V usage is TRBV7-8 and J usage is TRBJ1-2, with D tentatively TRBD1 (6 bases). The CDR3 consists of 13 residues. V gave up 5 bases and J gave up 3 bases, with 10 bases separating them. The V gene's germline CDR1 is SGHVS and CDR2 FQNEAQ. The CDR3 region has the DNA TGTGCCAGCAGCACCAGGGGAGACTATGGCTACACCTTC. As protein: CASSTRGDYGYTF.

The chain employs TRBV7-2 and TRBJ1-2; perhaps TRBD1 as D (6 bases). Germline V lookup: CDR1 SGHTA, CDR2 FQGNSA. V lost 1 base, J lost 4 bases, and 13 bases lay in between. The CDR3 loop spans 15 amino acids. CDR3 DNA: TGTGCCAGCAGCTTAGAACAGGGACTTGCCTATGGCTACACCTTC. Translation: CASSLEQGLAYGYTF.

The V call is TRBV5-1, the J call TRBJ1-5; weak D call: TRBD1 (6 bases). CDR1 SGHRS and CDR2 YFSETQ come from the germline V gene. The CDR3 is 15 amino acids. Trimming took 0 bases from V and 0 from J, leaving 7 bases between them. CDR3 nucleotide sequence: TGCGCCAGCAGCTTGGGGACAGTTAGCAATCAGCCCCAGCATTTT. Amino acids: CASSLGTVSNQPQHF.

V gene TRBV30 combines with J gene TRBJ1-3; D is ambiguous. CDR1 and CDR2 (germline): GTSNPN, SVGIG (reference sequence). V shed 5 bases and J shed 2 bases, with 4 bases lying between them. This CDR3 contains 11 residues. The CDR3 protein is CAWGTGNTIYF. Written as DNA, the CDR3 is TGTGCCTGGGGGACTGGAAACACCATATATTTT.

The chain couples TRBV7-9 to TRBJ2-7; D is undetermined. The CDR3 loop spans 12 amino acids. The V end was cut by 5 bases, the J end by 5 bases, with 10 bases between. CDR1 SEHNR and CDR2 FQNEAQ come from the germline V gene (reference sequence). The CDR3 protein is CASSLMVDEQYF. CDR3 bases: TGTGCCAGCAGCCTAATGGTGGACGAGCAGTACTTC.

The genes are TRBV19 and TRBJ2-5; 9 nucleotides align to TRBD1. This CDR3 spans 14 amino acids. V gave up 4 bases and J gave up 5 bases; unmatched junction bases: 5. CDR1 is LNHDA, CDR2 SQIVND, per germline (reference sequence). The CDR3 loop is CASSTDRGRETQYF. The CDR3 coding sequence is TGTGCCAGTAGTACGGACAGGGGAAGGGAGACCCAGTACTTC.

The chain uses TRBV18 and TRBJ2-2, with D uncertain. Trimming removed 1 base from V and 9 bases from J, with 12 bases in between. Germline CDR1 KGHSH, CDR2 LQKENI. The CDR3 length is 14 residues. In DNA, the CDR3 is TGTGCCAGCTCACCACGAAACGAGGACCGGGAGCTGTTTTTT. Translated, it gives CASSPRNEDRELFF.

This clone was detected only once. V and J are TRBV7-9 and TRBJ1-2; D is undetermined. V was pared by 5 bases and J by 4 bases, with 20 bases between. The CDR3 totals 16 residues. Germline V CDR1 and CDR2: SEHNR, FQNEAQ (reference sequence). CDR3 sequence reads: CASSRVQKTSSYGYTF. In DNA form, the CDR3 reads TGTGCCAGCAGCCGAGTCCAGAAAACATCTTCCTATGGCTACACCTTC.

The chain joins TRBV5-8 to TRBJ2-3; no definite D call. V dropped 0 bases and J dropped 1 base, with 18 bases sitting between them. Germline V gene lookup returns CDR1 SGHTS and CDR2 YDEGEE. The CDR3 is 18 amino acids. The CDR3 bases are TGTGCCAGCAGCTTGGTAGTGTCCGGATTATTGGGCACAGATACGCAGTATTTT. This gives the protein CASSLVVSGLLGTDTQYF. Full variable domain (outside the CDR3, taken from reference TRBV5-8 and TRBJ2-3): EAGVTQSPTHLIKTRGQQATLRCSPISGHTSVYWYQQALGLGLQFLLWYDEGEERNRGNFPPRFSGRQFPNYSSELNVNALELEDSALYLCASSLVVSGLLGTDTQYFGPGTRLTVL.

The chain links TRBV19 to TRBJ2-3; D remains unclear. Deletions cut 2 bases from V and 1 base from J, with 7 bases between. Germline loops: CDR1 LNHDA, CDR2 SQIVND (reference sequence). The CDR3 has 14 residues. CDR3: CASSIKLGTDTQYF. The DNA of the CDR3 is TGTGCCAGTAGTATAAAACTTGGCACAGATACGCAGTATTTT.

DNA of the CDR3: TGTGCCAGCAGCGATTCCGGGACAGGTTACGAGCAGTACTTC. Translating it yields CASSDSGTGYEQYF. The chain is built from TRBV7-2 and TRBJ2-7; 8 positions match TRBD1. V gave up 5 bases and J gave up 4 bases; unmatched junction bases: 7. Germline CDR1 reads SGHTA; CDR2 reads FQGNSA. This CDR3 spans 14 amino acids.

The rearrangement joins TRBV10-1 to TRBJ2-1; 12 bases line up with TRBD2. Per the germline V gene, CDR1 is WNHNN and CDR2 is SYGVQD (reference sequence). Trimming at V came to 8 bases and at J to 9 bases, leaving 5 bases not matched to a gene. The CDR3 loop spans 13 amino acids. The CDR3 DNA follows: TGCGCCAGCGCGGGACTAGCGGGTGGTGAGCAGTTCTTC. Translated: CASAGLAGGEQFF.

The chain carries TRBV18 and TRBJ2-6, with D maybe TRBD1 (6 bases). The CDR3 spans 17 residues. The germline CDR1 and CDR2 sequences are KGHSH and LQKENI. Trimming cost V 0 bases and J 4 bases, with 13 bases left between them. As DNA, the CDR3 is TGTGCCAGCTCACCACCCCAGGGGTCCGGGGGGGCCAACGTCCTGACTTTC. It codes for CASSPPQGSGGANVLTF. The full variable domain, in which reference TRBV18 and TRBJ2-6 provide the parts outside the CDR3, is NAGVMQNPRHLVRRRGQEARLRCSPMKGHSHVYWYRQLPEEGLKFMVYLQKENIIDESGMPKERFSAEFPKEGPSILRIQQVVRGDSAAYFCASSPPQGSGGANVLTFGAGSRLTVL.

This chain links TRBV10-3 with TRBJ1-1; no definite D call. Trimming stripped 7 bases from V and 0 bases from J, with 12 bases between. This CDR3 is built from 14 residues. Looked up from germline, CDR1 is ENHRY and CDR2 is SYGVKD. CDR3 nucleotide sequence: TGTGCCATCAAAGAGGCAGAGTTGAACACTGAAGCTTTCTTT. Translating gives CAIKEAELNTEAFF.

The V call is TRBV11-2, the J call TRBJ2-3, with 7 nucleotides matching TRBD2. The CDR3 spans 11 residues. The germline CDR1 and CDR2 sequences are SGHAT and FQNNGV. After removal of 5 bases from V and 9 bases from J, the junction contained 2 bases not matched to a gene. The CDR3 DNA is TGTGCCAGCAGCCGGGGGGAGACGCAGTATTTT. Its translation is CASSRGETQYF.

V and J are TRBV28 and TRBJ2-3; 12 nucleotides match TRBD2. The CDR3 runs 16 residues. In germline, CDR1 is MDHEN, CDR2 SYDVKM. V lost 4 bases to trimming and J lost 2 bases; unmatched junction nucleotides: 4. CDR3 residues: CASSSGLAGFTDTQYF. DNA of the CDR3: TGTGCCAGCAGTTCGGGACTAGCGGGTTTCACAGATACGCAGTATTTT.

This clone occurred a few times. This chain links TRBV7-2 with TRBJ2-7, with TRBD2 matching 8 bases. The germline V gene encodes CDR1 SGHTA and CDR2 FQGNSA. The V gene end was trimmed by 1 base and the J gene end by 5 bases; junction bases not matched to a gene: 4. CDR3 size: 14 residues. CDR3 DNA: TGTGCCAGCAGCTTAGGGGGACTAGTTAACGAGCAGTACTTC. It yields the protein CASSLGGLVNEQYF.